This TCR beta chain was observed in a study of CD8 T cells in ankylosing spondylitis. Study outcomes and limitations: Characteristic, it appeared, of ankylosing spondylitis blood was a TCR beta motif of about eight highly homologous variants. Clones that were linked to disease were CD8+ and were relatively rare in peripheral blood. A number of the motif variants had already been described in reactive arthritis synovial fluid and blood.

Quantitative 5'-RACE with molecular barcodes generated TCR beta libraries. TCRdb itself ran the 5' RACE reads through MiXCR, one entry per CDR3 protein. This sample has around 230,000 distinct CDR3 sequences, with about 9.1% found just once. This clonotype was recorded many times. Its antigen is unknown. In germline, CDR1 is SGHDN, CDR2 FVKESK. This CDR3 has 17 residues. The V and J ends lost 2 bases and 4 bases, in that order; junction bases with no gene match: 10. The origin of this receptor is a male donor with ankylosing spondylitis or in good health (not recorded which). Sample: blood, either unsorted or a sorted T cell fraction (not recorded which). The rearrangement joins TRBV14 to TRBJ2-2, with TRBD1 matching 7 bases. The CDR3 here is CASSQSQGFYGTGELFF. The CDR3, as DNA: TGTGCCAGCAGCCAATCACAGGGGTTTTATGGCACCGGGGAGCTGTTTTTT.